A single sample is the source of the 30 T cell receptor beta chains below, sequenced in a study of shared clonotypes between healthy human individuals. The repertoire was sequenced with immunoSEQ multiplex PCR; TCRdb's copy has only in-frame clones and lacks some. The profile covers roughly 720,000 clones, with about 90% appearing a single time and around a third taken by the ten largest. Sample: memory CD8+ T cells from PBMCs. Documented subset: CD45RO+ cells pooled with CCR7-negative TemRA cells. The receptors derive from a young man in good health. Some clones in this sample may be carry-over from other donors' samples.

Here the CDR3 DNA reads TGCGCCAGCAGCCAAGCGGTGGACCTAACGCAGTATTTT. Encoded protein: CASSQAVDLTQYF. J is TRBJ2-3 and V is TRBV4-1; D uncertain. Trimming shortened V by 1 base and J by 9 bases, and 11 bases separated the two germline ends. Germline V gives CDR1 MGHRA, CDR2 YSYEKL. This CDR3 contains 13 residues.

This chain uses TRBV5-4 with TRBJ2-1; 8 bases fit TRBD2. CDR3 size: 18 residues. Germline V gene lookup returns CDR1 SGHNT and CDR2 YYREEE (reference sequence). Trimming cost V 4 bases and J 5 bases; bases outside gene matches: 17. CDR3 nucleotide sequence: TGTGCCAGCAGCCGTGATGGGCGCCTAGCGGGCCTAAACAATGAGCAGTTCTTC. It codes for CASSRDGRLAGLNNEQFF.

V is TRBV27 and J is TRBJ1-2, with D possibly matching TRBD1 (5 bases). The CDR3 is made up of 15 amino acids. V gave up 3 bases and J gave up 0 bases, with 11 bases separating them. The germline V gene encodes CDR1 MNHEY and CDR2 SMNVEV (reference sequence). The CDR3 sequence is CASSFSGATNYGYTF. For the CDR3, the DNA is TGTGCCAGCAGTTTTTCCGGGGCCACTAACTATGGCTACACCTTC.

CDR3 DNA sequence: TGTGCCAGTAGTATAGATTGGAGTAGCAATCAGCCCCAGCATTTT. It is translated as CASSIDWSSNQPQHF. J is TRBJ1-5 and V is TRBV19, with D unresolved. Trimming took off 0 bases at V and 0 bases at J, with 6 bases between the two ends. The CDR3 extends over 15 amino acids. Germline CDR1 is LNHDA and CDR2 is SQIVND (reference sequence).

The rearrangement joins TRBV7-2 to TRBJ2-7; no definite D call. The CDR3 contains 12 residues. The V and J ends lost 10 bases and 2 bases respectively, with 12 bases between them. Germline V gene sequence: CDR1 SGHTA, CDR2 FQGNSA. CDR3 in DNA: TGTGCCACCGGCCGGGTTACCTACGAGCAGTACTTC. This codes for CATGRVTYEQYF. The complete variable domain, with remaining parts taken from reference TRBV7-2 and TRBJ2-7, reads GAGVSQSPSNKVTEKGKDVELRCDPISGHTALYWYRQSLGQGLEFLIYFQGNSAPDKSGLPSDRFSAERTGGSVSTLTIQRTQQEDSAVYLCATGRVTYEQYFGPGTRLTVT.

The V gene is TRBV15, the J gene TRBJ2-7, with a possible D match to TRBD1 (5 bases). Deletions cut 0 bases from V and 5 bases from J, with 5 bases between. The CDR3 has 12 amino acids. Germline values: CDR1 LNHNV, CDR2 YYDKDF (reference sequence). The CDR3 here is CATSREGHEQYF. CDR3 nucleotides: TGTGCCACCAGCAGAGAGGGGCACGAGCAGTACTTC.

V and J are TRBV19 and TRBJ1-4; D remains unclear. The CDR3 covers 14 residues. V lost 10 bases and J lost 8, with 20 bases in between. Germline CDR1 LNHDA, CDR2 SQIVND (reference sequence). The CDR3 coding sequence is TGTGCCATTATGAGTAGATCGGTTTTGGAAAAACTGTTTTTT. This sequence encodes CAIMSRSVLEKLFF.

The chain recombines TRBV27 with TRBJ1-4, with 11 bases matching TRBD1. V trimming: 8 bases; J trimming: 3 bases; junction bases outside the gene matches: 5. CDR1 and CDR2 from the germline V gene are MNHEY and SMNVEV (reference sequence). The CDR3 has 15 amino acids. CDR3 nucleotide sequence: TGTGCCAGCCGCGGACAGGGGGCCTCTAATGAAAAACTGTTTTTT. Its protein product is CASRGQGASNEKLFF.

The chain joins TRBV28 to TRBJ2-7; D uncertain. This CDR3 comprises 12 residues. V was pared by 4 bases and J by 0 bases, with 4 bases between. In germline, CDR1 is MDHEN, CDR2 SYDVKM. The CDR3 protein is CASSSSSYEQYF. The CDR3 DNA is TGTGCCAGCAGTTCGAGCTCCTACGAGCAGTACTTC. Based on the CDR3 plus reference TRBV28 and TRBJ2-7, the full variable domain is DVKVTQSSRYLVKRTGEKVFLECVQDMDHENMFWYRQDPGLGLRLIYFSYDVKMKEKGDIPEGYSVSREKKERFSLILESASTNQTSMYLCASSSSSYEQYFGPGTRLTVT.

The chain links TRBV27 to TRBJ2-1; D is perhaps TRBD1 (5 bases). The V gene lost 3 bases and the J gene lost 2 bases, with 20 bases spanning the gap. The length of the CDR3 is 18 residues. Per the germline V gene, CDR1 is MNHEY and CDR2 is SMNVEV (reference sequence). As DNA, the CDR3 is TGTGCCAGCAGTTTGACCCCAGGGCCCCAATTGCCCTACAATGAGCAGTTCTTC. This encodes CASSLTPGPQLPYNEQFF.

The chain combines TRBV28 with TRBJ2-1, with D perhaps TRBD2 (6 bases). This CDR3 spans 14 amino acids. The V end was cut by 1 base, the J end by 5 bases, with 9 bases between. The germline gives CDR1 MDHEN, CDR2 SYDVKM. The CDR3 protein is CASSLSGSNNEQFF. Written as DNA, the CDR3 is TGTGCCAGCAGTTTATCCGGGAGCAACAATGAGCAGTTCTTC.

Here the CDR3 DNA reads TGTGCCAGCAGTTTTGGGGAGGGGCGGACCACTGAAGCTTTCTTT. Protein product: CASSFGEGRTTEAFF. The chain uses TRBV28 and TRBJ1-1, with D possibly TRBD1 on 5 matching bases. This CDR3 is 15 amino acids long. CDR1 and CDR2 (germline): MDHEN, SYDVKM. V was clipped by 3 bases and J by 4 bases, with 15 bases between them.

This clone was recorded only once. The J gene is TRBJ2-1, the V gene TRBV6-6, with D unresolved. CDR3 size: 12 residues. V dropped 6 bases and J dropped 5 bases, with 8 bases sitting between them. Germline V gene sequence: CDR1 MNHNY, CDR2 SVGAGI (reference sequence). In DNA form, the CDR3 reads TGTGCCAGCAGCCTCCCAGACAATGAGCAGTTCTTC. Translated: CASSLPDNEQFF.

The chain couples TRBV7-3 to TRBJ2-1; possible D gene TRBD2, 5 bases. The CDR3 covers 17 residues. The V gene lost 5 bases and the J gene lost 5 bases, with 22 bases spanning the gap. Germline V lookup: CDR1 SGHTA, CDR2 FQGTGA. The CDR3 DNA sequence: TGTGCCAGCAGCACCTCCCGAGGGCTAGGAATAGACAATGAGCAGTTCTTC. Its translation: CASSTSRGLGIDNEQFF.

The chain employs TRBV7-9 and TRBJ2-7; D may match TRBD1 or TRBD2 (6 bases each). The germline V and J ends were trimmed by 6 bases and 5 bases, with 23 bases remaining between them. Germline CDR1 SEHNR, CDR2 FQNEAQ (reference sequence). This CDR3 spans 16 amino acids. The CDR3 loop is CASSRWGQAGKDEQYF. The CDR3 nucleotides are TGTGCCAGCAGTCGATGGGGGCAGGCGGGGAAAGACGAGCAGTACTTC.

J is TRBJ2-1 and V is TRBV7-9, with D perhaps TRBD1 or TRBD2 (7 bases each). Germline lookup yields CDR1 SEHNR and CDR2 FQNEAQ (reference sequence). The CDR3 runs 15 residues. The V end lost 5 bases, the J end lost 7 bases, and 18 bases lay between the germline ends. CDR3 sequence: CASSAKGAGVNEQFF. CDR3 nucleotides: TGTGCCAGCAGCGCGAAGGGGGCGGGGGTGAATGAGCAGTTCTTC.

The rearrangement uses TRBV6-6 and TRBJ2-7; D gene ambiguous. Germline V CDR1 and CDR2: MNHNY, SVGAGI (reference sequence). The CDR3 totals 13 residues. Deletions cut 0 bases from V and 3 bases from J, with 6 bases between. CDR3: CASSYSKGYEQYF. The CDR3 nucleotides are TGTGCCAGCAGTTACTCGAAAGGCTACGAGCAGTACTTC.

The gene calls are TRBV2 and TRBJ2-7; 10 bases line up with TRBD2. The CDR3 consists of 18 residues. Germline CDR1 and CDR2: SNHLY and FYNNEI. The V and J ends lost 4 bases and 3 bases, in that order; junction bases with no gene match: 15. CDR3 DNA: TGTGCCAGCAGTGGATCTAGCGGGAGTCCAAGTTCACACTACGAGCAGTACTTC. It codes for CASSGSSGSPSSHYEQYF.

This clone occurred a few times. The chain joins TRBV27 to TRBJ1-1, with TRBD1 as a possible D gene (6 bases). Trimming removed 7 bases at V and 4 bases at J, with 16 bases between. CDR3 length: 14 residues. Germline CDR1 and CDR2: MNHEY and SMNVEV (reference sequence). CDR3 loop: CASIPGTGLTEAFF. The DNA of the CDR3 is TGTGCCAGCATCCCGGGCACAGGGCTCACTGAAGCTTTCTTT.

This clone was detected once. The V call is TRBV28, the J call TRBJ2-3; D is unresolved. Deletions cut 2 bases from V and 3 bases from J, with 3 bases between. Germline CDR1 is MDHEN and CDR2 is SYDVKM. The CDR3 is 12 residues long. Here the CDR3 DNA reads TGTGCCAGCAGTTTAAGAACAGATACGCAGTATTTT. It specifies CASSLRTDTQYF.

The chain carries TRBV5-1 and TRBJ2-1; D gene ambiguous. The germline V gene encodes CDR1 SGHRS and CDR2 YFSETQ. Trimming shortened V by 5 bases and J by 0 bases, and 6 bases separated the two germline ends. The CDR3 consists of 13 residues. CDR3 in amino acids: CASSSSSYNEQFF. The CDR3 DNA sequence: TGCGCCAGCAGTAGTAGCTCCTACAATGAGCAGTTCTTC.

The chain links TRBV18 to TRBJ2-2; possibly TRBD1 or TRBD2 for D (5 bases each). Trimming removed 5 bases from V and 12 bases from J, with 19 bases in between. Germline V gives CDR1 KGHSH, CDR2 LQKENI. This CDR3 contains 14 residues. Here the CDR3 reads CASSARGHGLKLFF. In DNA form, the CDR3 reads TGTGCCAGCTCAGCCCGGGGCCACGGGTTGAAGCTGTTTTTT.

This clone was observed a single time. The V call is TRBV11-2, the J call TRBJ2-2; no clear D gene. The V end was cut by 2 bases, the J end by 3 bases, with 19 bases between. CDR1 is SGHAT and CDR2 is FQNNGV in the germline V gene. The CDR3 length is 18 residues. CDR3 region: CASSLIFLGPSDTGELFF. Here the CDR3 DNA reads TGTGCCAGCAGCTTAATCTTTTTGGGCCCCTCGGACACCGGGGAGCTGTTTTTT.

The V and J genes are TRBV9 and TRBJ2-7, with 7 bases lining up with TRBD1. Looked up from germline, CDR1 is SGDLS and CDR2 is YYNGEE. The CDR3 loop spans 14 amino acids. V dropped 4 bases and J dropped 4; count of bases not matched to a gene: 8. The CDR3 DNA reads as TGTGCCAGCAGCCTAGGGGGCAGGGGGTACGAGCAGTACTTC. This encodes CASSLGGRGYEQYF.

This clone has just one count. At the DNA level, this CDR3 is encoded by other sequences in the same sample as well. The chain couples TRBV9 to TRBJ2-7; D may be TRBD1 (6 bases). Germline CDR1 and CDR2: SGDLS and YYNGEE. CDR3 size: 14 residues. V lost 4 bases, J lost 2 bases, and 13 bases lay in between. The CDR3 loop reads CASSPGDGTYEQYF. The CDR3 DNA is TGTGCCAGCAGCCCAGGGGACGGCACCTACGAGCAGTACTTC.

This clone has a single count. The chain carries TRBV10-2 and TRBJ2-7; 9 bases are shared with TRBD1. CDR3 size: 15 residues. Germline assignment: CDR1 WSHSY and CDR2 SAAADI. Losses at the gene ends were 3 bases for V and 6 bases for J; bases not matched to a gene: 9. The CDR3 sequence: CASSDGGTGTVEQYF. The CDR3 region has the DNA TGCGCCAGCAGTGACGGGGGGACAGGGACCGTCGAGCAGTACTTC.

The chain couples TRBV29-1 to TRBJ2-7; 14 bases align to TRBD2. Trimming removed 5 bases from V and 2 bases from J; junction bases left unmatched: 2. The length of the CDR3 is 14 residues. Germline CDR1 is SQVTM and CDR2 is ANQGSEA. The CDR3 region is CSVRLAGGPYEQYF. The CDR3 nucleotides read TGCAGCGTTCGACTAGCGGGAGGGCCCTACGAGCAGTACTTC.

This rearrangement joins TRBV13 to TRBJ1-2; D is ambiguous. CDR3 length: 14 residues. V lost 4 bases and J lost 1, with 10 bases in between. Per the germline V gene, CDR1 is PRHDT and CDR2 is FYEKMQ (reference sequence). CDR3 in DNA: TGTGCCAGCAGCTCGGACGGAGGTAACTATGGCTACACCTTC. Translating it yields CASSSDGGNYGYTF. The full variable domain, with the rest looked up from reference TRBV13 and TRBJ1-2, is AAGVIQSPRHLIKEKRETATLKCYPIPRHDTVYWYQQGPGQDPQFLISFYEKMQSDKGSIPDRFSAQQFSDYHSELNMSSLELGDSALYFCASSSDGGNYGYTFGSGTRLTVV.

V and J are TRBV4-1 and TRBJ2-1, with 7 bases identical to TRBD1. After removal of 4 bases from V and 4 bases from J, the junction contained 10 bases not matched to a gene. CDR3 length equals 16 residues. CDR1 and CDR2 (germline): MGHRA, YSYEKL. CDR3 amino acids: CASSPRGTASYNEQFF. The CDR3 bases are TGCGCCAGCAGCCCAAGGGGGACAGCCTCTTACAATGAGCAGTTCTTC.

V and J are TRBV7-8 and TRBJ2-2; 9 nucleotides match TRBD2. Germline V CDR1 and CDR2: SGHVS, FQNEAQ. V trimming: 5 bases; J trimming: 6 bases; junction bases outside the gene matches: 16. CDR3 length equals 18 residues. CDR3 in DNA: TGTGCCAGCAGCCCCCGAAAGGCGGGAGGGGGATTATCCGGGGAGCTGTTTTTT. As protein: CASSPRKAGGGLSGELFF.